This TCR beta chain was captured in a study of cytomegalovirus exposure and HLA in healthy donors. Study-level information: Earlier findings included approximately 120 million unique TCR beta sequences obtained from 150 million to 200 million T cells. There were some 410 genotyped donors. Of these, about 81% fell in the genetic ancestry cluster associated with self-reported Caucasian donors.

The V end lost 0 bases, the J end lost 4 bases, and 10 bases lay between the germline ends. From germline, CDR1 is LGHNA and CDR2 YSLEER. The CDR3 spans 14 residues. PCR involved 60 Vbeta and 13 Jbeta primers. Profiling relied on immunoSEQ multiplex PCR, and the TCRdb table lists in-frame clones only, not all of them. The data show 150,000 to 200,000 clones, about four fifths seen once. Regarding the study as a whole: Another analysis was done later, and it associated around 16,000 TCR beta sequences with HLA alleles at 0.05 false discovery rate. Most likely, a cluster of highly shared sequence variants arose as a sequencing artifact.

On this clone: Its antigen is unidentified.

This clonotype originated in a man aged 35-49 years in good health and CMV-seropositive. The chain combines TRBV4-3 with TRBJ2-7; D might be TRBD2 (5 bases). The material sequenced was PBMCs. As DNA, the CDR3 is TGCGCCAGCAGCCAAGATCGGACGGGATACGAGCAGTACTTC. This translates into CASSQDRTGYEQYF.